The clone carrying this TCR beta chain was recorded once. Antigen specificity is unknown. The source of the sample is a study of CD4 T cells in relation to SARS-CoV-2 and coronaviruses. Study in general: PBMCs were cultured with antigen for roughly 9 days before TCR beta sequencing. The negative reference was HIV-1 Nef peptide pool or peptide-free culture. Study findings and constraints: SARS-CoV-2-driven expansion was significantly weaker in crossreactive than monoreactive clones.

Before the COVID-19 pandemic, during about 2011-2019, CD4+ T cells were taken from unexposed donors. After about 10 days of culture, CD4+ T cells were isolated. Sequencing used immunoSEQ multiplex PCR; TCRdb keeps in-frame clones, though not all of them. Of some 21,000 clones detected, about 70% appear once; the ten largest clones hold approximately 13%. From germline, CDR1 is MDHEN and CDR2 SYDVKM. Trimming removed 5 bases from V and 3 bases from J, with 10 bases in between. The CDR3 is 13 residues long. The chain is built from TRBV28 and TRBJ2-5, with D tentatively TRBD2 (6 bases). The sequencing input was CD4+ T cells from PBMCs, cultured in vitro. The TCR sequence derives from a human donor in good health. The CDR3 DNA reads TGTGCCAGCAGTAACCGGGGGAAAGAGACCCAGTACTTC. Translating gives CASSNRGKETQYF.